Listed below are T cell receptor beta chains from one sample, sequenced in a study of blood T cell repertoires in COVID-19. Repertoires were generated with immunoSEQ multiplex PCR, while TCRdb's copy carries only in-frame clones and drops some. The data contain around 300,000 clones, roughly 87% of them singletons. Material for sequencing was peripheral blood. All receptors come from a man between 18 and 29 years old with active or convalescent COVID-19. Both conserved end residues are part of each CDR3. The D gene is left open where the match is weak. Expanded clones are given a class, and other clones once, few, many or no size at all.

D	size	V	J	DNA	CDR3
-	-	TRBV3-1/TRBV3-2	TRBJ2-7	TGTGCCAGCCAGGCGGGGGCCCTCTACGAGCAGTACTTC	CASQAGALYEQYF
TRBD1	few	TRBV6-5	TRBJ1-3	TGTGCCAGCATCCTGGGACAGGGTTTTGGAAACACCATATATTTT	CASILGQGFGNTIYF
TRBD2	-	TRBV7-2	TRBJ2-1	TGTGCCAGCAGCTTAGTAGCGGGGGGGTCCAATGAGCAGTTCTTC	CASSLVAGGSNEQFF
TRBD2	-	TRBV3-1/TRBV3-2	TRBJ2-3	TGTGCCAGCAGCCCTAGCGGGGGGGCCTTAGATACGCAGTATTTT	CASSPSGGALDTQYF
TRBD1	-	TRBV6-1	TRBJ2-4	TGTGCCAGCAGTGGACAGGGGGCTGTGTTGGAGAACATTCAGTACTTC	CASSGQGAVLENIQYF
TRBD1	-	TRBV6-5	TRBJ1-2	TGTGCCAGCAGAAACAGGGGGCAAGTTTATGGCTACACCTTC	CASRNRGQVYGYTF
-	-	TRBV5-1	TRBJ1-6	TGCGCCAGCAGCTTGGTCGCAGGAATTAATTCACCCCTCCACTTT	CASSLVAGINSPLHF
-	-	TRBV27	TRBJ2-3	TGTGCCAGCAGTCCCTCCTTCACTAGCCCAGATACGCAGTATTTT	CASSPSFTSPDTQYF
TRBD2	-	TRBV2	TRBJ2-1	TGTGCCAGCAGTGGAATACTAGCGGGAGAAAACAATGAGCAGTTCTTC	CASSGILAGENNEQFF
-	-	TRBV5-6	TRBJ1-4	TGTGCCAGCAGCTCCCTGACAGAGAACAATGAAAAACTGTTTTTT	CASSSLTENNEKLFF
TRBD1	-	TRBV28	TRBJ1-5	TGTGCCGGCTGGGACAGAGGGCTTCAGCCCCAGCATTTT	CAGWDRGLQPQHF